Sequencing of this T cell receptor beta chain was carried out in a study of breast tumors, draining lymph nodes, adjacent tissues (dated by TCRdb to the mid-2010s). Regarding the complete study: In breast cancer patients, the study compared the TCR beta repertoires of tumor, adjacent nontumor tissue and axillary lymph nodes. In human breast cancer, the study set out to assess how tumor, surrounding tissue and draining lymph node repertoires relate to one another and whether T cells might be exchanged between them. General findings and caveats noted by the study authors: T-cell repertoire diversity in tumors was found to be lower than in lymph nodes but higher than in nontumor tissue, and preferential V and J gene usage was observed. The study presented the conclusion that tumor T cells originate in lymph nodes as consistent with a hypothesis, not as something directly demonstrated. The similarity between tumor and nontumor tissue repertoires was significantly greater in luminal-like breast cancer than in basal-like breast cancer. The data were judged consistent with most tumor T cells deriving from the lymph node and then expanding within tumor tissue.

The germline V gene specifies SGHAT as CDR1 and FQNNGV as CDR2. Measured from the cysteine to the phenylalanine, the CDR3 is 17 residues long. The only DNA kept is the CDR3, 51 bases in frame from the first base. V and J are trimmed by 5 bases and 8 bases, and the gene matches miss 15 bases of the junction. In the case of this clonotype: This receptor's antigen is unknown. No base qualities exist here, and no much larger clone lies one base off it.

The sequencer was an Illumina HiSeq 2000. TCR beta chain libraries were generated through multiplex PCR amplification. The amplified TCR beta chain products were analyzed by high-throughput sequencing. Clones were called with MiXCR by TCRdb after fastp trimmed the public reads at Q25, and only in-frame beta chains were retained. Under each unique CDR3 protein, matching rows form one entry showing the most common genes and DNA. In all, the sample holds 11,000 or so distinct CDR3 sequences, and around 36% of those were seen once. Together, the top ten hold roughly 15% of the sample. This TCR was recovered from a female donor with breast cancer. Some clones in this sample may be carry-over from other donors' samples. Here the chain combines TRBV11-2 and TRBJ2-1; 10 junctional bases match TRBD2. Sequences were obtained from breast tumor tissue. The sequence in DNA is TGTGCCAGCAGCGGAGATGGGTCTAGCGGGGGCCGAGATGAGCAGTTCTTC. Translated, this gives CASSGDGSSGGRDEQFF.